The 31 T cell receptor beta chains below come from one sample, sequenced in a study of cytomegalovirus exposure and HLA in healthy donors. Researchers ran the PCR with 60 Vbeta and 13 Jbeta primers. Profiling relied on immunoSEQ multiplex PCR, and the TCRdb table lists in-frame clones only, not all of them. In the table there are 64,000 or so clones, around 86% of which are singletons. Material: PBMCs. The receptor source for this set is a female donor in good health and CMV-seronegative.

The chain links TRBV5-6 to TRBJ1-2; tentatively, D is TRBD1 (6 bases). CDR1 and CDR2 from the germline V gene are SGHDT and YYEEEE. This CDR3 comprises 18 residues. Trimming shortened V by 4 bases and J by 1 base, and 23 bases separated the two germline ends. The CDR3 region is CASSAGRDTWIINYGYTF. The CDR3 DNA is TGTGCCAGCAGCGCGGGCCGGGACACTTGGATAATTAACTATGGCTACACCTTC.

This clone was observed once. V is TRBV6-6 and J is TRBJ2-1; 7 bases map to TRBD1. Germline CDR1 is MNHNY and CDR2 is SVGAGI (reference sequence). V lost 2 bases to trimming and J lost 0 bases; unmatched junction nucleotides: 4. The CDR3 spans 16 residues. This chain's CDR3 is CASSYTGTDSYNEQFF. The DNA of the CDR3 is TGTGCCAGCAGTTACACCGGGACAGACTCCTACAATGAGCAGTTCTTC.

This clone was counted between two and nine times. This chain connects TRBV2 to TRBJ1-1; D is uncertain. The CDR3 has 14 residues. The ends were cut back, 1 base at V and 1 base at J, with 7 bases in the middle. Germline values: CDR1 SNHLY, CDR2 FYNNEI. CDR3 coding DNA: TGTGCCAGCAGTGAAGTCCAGGAGAACACTGAAGCTTTCTTT. Residues: CASSEVQENTEAFF.

V and J are TRBV5-6 and TRBJ2-7; 10 bases match TRBD1. Trimming took 3 bases from V and 5 from J; bases not matched to a gene: 5. This CDR3 is built from 14 residues. Germline CDR1 reads SGHDT; CDR2 reads YYEEEE. The CDR3: CASSWGTGVNEQYF. The CDR3 region has the DNA TGTGCCAGCAGCTGGGGGACAGGGGTCAACGAGCAGTACTTC. The variable domain in full, with the rest retrieved from reference TRBV5-6 and TRBJ2-7, is DAGVTQSPTHLIKTRGQQVTLRCSPKSGHDTVSWYQQALGQGPQFIFQYYEEEERQRGNFPDRFSGHQFPNYSSELNVNALLLGDSALYLCASSWGTGVNEQYFGPGTRLTVT.

The gene calls are TRBV28 and TRBJ2-3; 9 nucleotides match TRBD1. Germline-derived CDR1 and CDR2 are MDHEN and SYDVKM. V lost 11 bases, J lost 5 bases, and 14 bases stayed unmatched. This CDR3 has 15 amino acids. The DNA for the CDR3 is TGTGCCGCAGCAGGAGCAGGACAGGGGTTAGATACGCAGTATTTT. The encoded protein is CAAAGAGQGLDTQYF. The entire variable domain, with the rest obtained from reference TRBV28 and TRBJ2-3, is as follows: DVKVTQSSRYLVKRTGEKVFLECVQDMDHENMFWYRQDPGLGLRLIYFSYDVKMKEKGDIPEGYSVSREKKERFSLILESASTNQTSMYLCAAAGAGQGLDTQYFGPGTRLTVL.

The rearrangement uses TRBV10-1 and TRBJ1-1; perhaps TRBD1 as D (6 bases). The CDR3 consists of 13 residues. Germline values: CDR1 WNHNN, CDR2 SYGVQD (reference sequence). V lost 7 bases, J lost 7 bases, and 16 bases lay in between. This chain's CDR3 is CASKPTGRDEAFF. CDR3 in DNA: TGCGCCAGCAAACCGACAGGACGTGATGAAGCTTTCTTT.

The chain has TRBV2 and TRBJ2-2, with 8 bases lining up with TRBD2. This CDR3 is built from 14 residues. Germline CDR1 SNHLY, CDR2 FYNNEI. V shed 6 bases, J shed 5 bases, and the junction held 5 bases outside the gene matches. The CDR3: CASRERELTGELFF. The CDR3 DNA is TGTGCCAGCAGGGAGCGGGAGTTAACCGGGGAGCTGTTTTTT. The full variable domain, completed using reference TRBV2 and TRBJ2-2, is EPEVTQTPSHQVTQMGQEVILRCVPISNHLYFYWYRQILGQKVEFLVSFYNNEISEKSEIFDDQFSVERPDGSNFTLKIRSTKLEDSAMYFCASRERELTGELFFGEGSRLTVL.

This chain joins TRBV6-1 and TRBJ1-1; D gene unclear. The V gene lost 6 bases and the J gene lost 0 bases, with 8 bases spanning the gap. From germline, CDR1 is MNHNS and CDR2 SASEGT. There are 13 residues in the CDR3. The CDR3 DNA is TGTGCCAGCAGGTTTACAGTGAACACTGAAGCTTTCTTT. This codes for CASRFTVNTEAFF.

V usage is TRBV7-9 and J usage is TRBJ2-3; the match to TRBD2 covers 13 bases. Germline V gives CDR1 SEHNR, CDR2 FQNEAQ (reference sequence). CDR3 length: 18 amino acids. Unmatched junction bases numbered 6, after V lost 1 base and J lost 2 bases. This CDR3 reads CASSLVLAGGPLTDTQYF. The CDR3 DNA follows: TGTGCCAGCAGCTTAGTACTAGCGGGAGGGCCCCTCACAGATACGCAGTATTTT.

The chain is built from TRBV18 and TRBJ2-7; 8 bases line up with TRBD2. Germline trimming cut 1 base from V and 0 bases from J; bases unmatched to any gene: 2. CDR3 size: 15 residues. Germline V CDR1 and CDR2: KGHSH, LQKENI. The chain's CDR3 is CASSPLAGNSYEQYF. In DNA, the CDR3 is TGTGCCAGCTCACCACTAGCGGGGAACTCCTACGAGCAGTACTTC.

This chain uses TRBV6-5 with TRBJ2-2; no clear D. The CDR3 covers 13 residues. Trimming stripped 6 bases from V and 1 base from J, with 6 bases between. Germline V CDR1 and CDR2: MNHEY, SVGAGI. CDR3 sequence: CASRTQNTGELFF. The DNA of the CDR3 is TGTGCCAGCAGGACTCAGAACACCGGGGAGCTGTTTTTT.

The DNA for the CDR3 is TGTGCCAGCAGCTACCAGGGGATTAGCACAGATACGCAGTATTTT. As protein: CASSYQGISTDTQYF. This chain connects TRBV5-5 to TRBJ2-3, with D possibly TRBD1 on 6 matching bases. The CDR3 length is 15 residues. Trimming cost V 3 bases and J 0 bases, with 11 bases left between them. Germline CDR1 reads SGHKS; CDR2 reads YYEKEE (reference sequence).

The rearrangement uses TRBV19 and TRBJ2-5, with 11 bases aligning to TRBD2. The CDR3 runs to 16 residues. Trimming took 4 bases from V and 11 from J; bases not matched to a gene: 15. Germline loops: CDR1 LNHDA, CDR2 SQIVND (reference sequence). The CDR3 is CASSKGGTSGVVEQYF. The CDR3 DNA reads as TGTGCCAGTAGTAAAGGGGGGACTAGCGGTGTTGTGGAGCAGTACTTC.

The V call is TRBV18, the J call TRBJ2-7; the match to TRBD1 covers 8 bases. This CDR3 has 14 amino acids. Germline trimming cut 4 bases from V and 1 base from J; bases unmatched to any gene: 3. The germline V gene has CDR1 KGHSH and CDR2 LQKENI. Written as DNA, the CDR3 is TGTGCCAGCTCACGGGACAGGACATCCTACGAGCAGTACTTC. This codes for CASSRDRTSYEQYF.

Concerning this clone itself: The same CDR3 is also encoded by other DNA sequences in this sample. The chain has TRBV9 and TRBJ2-7; TRBD1 agrees at 8 bases. Germline V gene lookup returns CDR1 SGDLS and CDR2 YYNGEE. This CDR3 has 14 residues. The trim removed 3 bases at V and 2 bases at J, leaving 4 bases unmatched. The CDR3 DNA sequence: TGTGCCAGCAGCGCTAGGGACAGGACCTACGAGCAGTACTTC. Protein sequence: CASSARDRTYEQYF.

The chain employs TRBV30 and TRBJ1-2, with a weak D call TRBD1 (6 bases). CDR3 size: 13 residues. Germline V gene lookup returns CDR1 GTSNPN and CDR2 SVGIG (reference sequence). V dropped 0 bases and J dropped 8 bases, with 13 bases sitting between them. The CDR3 loop is CAWSVSGGFGYTF. CDR3 DNA: TGTGCCTGGAGTGTATCTGGGGGCTTCGGCTACACCTTC.

This sequence joins TRBV18 and TRBJ1-3; a possible D gene is TRBD1 (6 bases). The V end lost 3 bases, the J end lost 4 bases, and 10 bases lay between the germline ends. This CDR3 has 14 residues. In germline, CDR1 is KGHSH, CDR2 LQKENI. CDR3: CASSPSGDGNTIYF. CDR3 nucleotide sequence: TGTGCCAGCTCACCCTCAGGGGACGGAAACACCATATATTTT.

This chain joins TRBV6-1 and TRBJ1-5, with 7 bases lining up with TRBD1. This CDR3 has 16 residues. The V and J ends lost 3 bases and 6 bases, in that order; junction bases with no gene match: 11. From germline, CDR1 is MNHNS and CDR2 SASEGT. This chain's CDR3 is CASSEALPGGSQPQHF. The CDR3 DNA is TGTGCCAGCAGTGAGGCCCTTCCAGGGGGTAGTCAGCCCCAGCATTTT.

The J gene is TRBJ1-6, the V gene TRBV27; D gene ambiguous. This CDR3 spans 14 amino acids. V was shortened by 2 bases and J by 4 bases, with 6 bases between the two germline ends. Germline lookup yields CDR1 MNHEY and CDR2 SMNVEV (reference sequence). The CDR3 region has the DNA TGTGCCAGCAGTTTAGGGAGTTATAATTCACCCCTCCACTTT. Amino acids: CASSLGSYNSPLHF.

Of note for this clone: An end of the junction differs from the germline gene, which may be a read error. Other nucleotide sequences in the sample specify the same CDR3. V and J are TRBV7-8 and TRBJ1-6; the D is unclear. Germline CDR1 reads SGHVS; CDR2 reads FQNEAQ. This CDR3 comprises 15 residues. CDR3 sequence: CASSSTDGGSSPLHF. DNA of the CDR3: TGTGCCAGCAGCTCCACCGATGGAGGGAGTTCACCCCTTCACTTT.

J is TRBJ2-7 and V is TRBV6-5; D possibly corresponds to TRBD1 (6 bases). CDR3 length: 14 residues. V lost 2 bases and J 7 bases, leaving 15 bases between the germline ends. Germline values: CDR1 MNHEY, CDR2 SVGAGI. CDR3 sequence: CASSYDTGSGEQYF. In nucleotides, the CDR3 is TGTGCCAGCAGTTACGACACAGGGTCGGGGGAGCAGTACTTC.

Only one count was recorded for this clone. V gene TRBV29-1 combines with J gene TRBJ2-2; 8 bases align to TRBD2. J was trimmed by 6 bases and V by 7 bases; bases with no gene match: 10. This CDR3 is built from 14 residues. Germline CDR1 and CDR2: SQVTM and ANQGSEA. The CDR3: CSAMLSGIPGELFF. The DNA of the CDR3 is TGCAGCGCTATGCTTAGCGGGATCCCCGGGGAGCTGTTTTTT.

Only one count was recorded for this clone. The sample contains more than one DNA sequence encoding this CDR3. V usage is TRBV18 and J usage is TRBJ2-5; TRBD1 aligns across 10 bases. Trimming at V came to 4 bases and at J to 4 bases, leaving 6 bases not matched to a gene. CDR1 and CDR2 (germline): KGHSH, LQKENI. There are 15 residues in the CDR3. The CDR3 here is CASSQTGGAGETQYF. The CDR3 DNA reads TGTGCCAGCTCACAGACAGGGGGCGCGGGAGAGACCCAGTACTTC.

CDR3 DNA sequence: TGTGCCAGCTCACCCGGCACAGGGGCGAACACTGAAGCTTTCTTT. Its protein product is CASSPGTGANTEAFF. The V gene is TRBV18, the J gene TRBJ1-1; TRBD1 matches at 7 bases. The CDR3 covers 15 residues. Losses at the gene ends were 3 bases for V and 1 base for J; bases not matched to a gene: 5. Looked up from germline, CDR1 is KGHSH and CDR2 is LQKENI.

In this sample, this clone turned up a few times. The genes are TRBV10-3 and TRBJ2-1, with 8 bases that match TRBD2. CDR3 size: 15 residues. J was trimmed by 2 bases and V by 4 bases; bases with no gene match: 4. Germline V gene sequence: CDR1 ENHRY, CDR2 SYGVKD. CDR3 nucleotide sequence: TGTGCCATCAGTGTAGGTAGCGGGACCTACAATGAGCAGTTCTTC. Its translation: CAISVGSGTYNEQFF.

The chain uses TRBV18 and TRBJ2-1; no firm D call. The V end was cut by 4 bases, the J end by 1 base, with 14 bases between. The CDR3 totals 16 residues. Germline CDR1 and CDR2: KGHSH and LQKENI. CDR3 amino acids: CASSLTSRGSYNEQFF. DNA of the CDR3: TGTGCCAGCTCACTTACAAGTCGCGGATCCTACAATGAGCAGTTCTTC.

This chain connects TRBV19 to TRBJ2-5, with D maybe TRBD2 (6 bases). Germline V gene sequence: CDR1 LNHDA, CDR2 SQIVND (reference sequence). Deletions cut 3 bases from V and 5 bases from J, with 13 bases between. The CDR3 loop spans 14 amino acids. The CDR3 is CASSMSGFRETQYF. DNA of the CDR3: TGTGCCAGTAGTATGAGCGGGTTCCGGGAGACCCAGTACTTC.

The chain couples TRBV19 to TRBJ1-5; 8 bases are a match to TRBD1. Germline V lookup: CDR1 LNHDA, CDR2 SQIVND (reference sequence). V trimming: 6 bases; J trimming: 5 bases; junction bases outside the gene matches: 15. The CDR3 covers 17 residues. The CDR3 loop reads CASSLTGTGSLYQPQHF. The CDR3 DNA is TGTGCCAGTAGCCTTACCGGGACAGGATCCCTCTATCAGCCCCAGCATTTT.

The J gene is TRBJ1-4, the V gene TRBV10-2; 9 bases are a match to TRBD1. This CDR3 spans 16 amino acids. The J segment lost 7 bases and the V segment lost 5 bases, leaving 11 bases of the junction unmatched. Germline assignment: CDR1 WSHSY and CDR2 SAAADI. The CDR3, as DNA: TGCGCCAGCAGTACAACCTCCGGGACAGGGTCTGAAAAACTGTTTTTT. This codes for CASSTTSGTGSEKLFF.

The genes are TRBV5-1 and TRBJ1-1; 10 bases map to TRBD1. This CDR3 region has 13 residues. The germline V gene has CDR1 SGHRS and CDR2 YFSETQ. V dropped 4 bases and J dropped 11; count of bases not matched to a gene: 8. The CDR3 is CASSPRGTGDAFF. The DNA of the CDR3 is TGCGCCAGCAGCCCCCGGGGGACAGGGGACGCTTTCTTT.

The J gene is TRBJ2-7, the V gene TRBV25-1; 11 bases line up with TRBD1. This CDR3 has 15 residues. Germline values: CDR1 MGHDK, CDR2 SYGVNS. The V gene end was trimmed by 3 bases and the J gene end by 6 bases; junction bases not matched to a gene: 7. The CDR3 DNA follows: TGTGCCAGCAGTGAGCGACAGGGGACAGGGGGCGAGCAGTACTTC. Translation: CASSERQGTGGEQYF.